This T cell receptor beta chain was captured by sequencing in a study of blood T cell repertoires in COVID-19. Study-level background: Italy, Spain and the United States were the sources of the convalescent and acute COVID-19 samples.

Methods used by the authors: For nucleated cells, counts were estimated from reference gene primer amplification. Using immunoSEQ multiplex PCR, the repertoire was profiled, and TCRdb retains in-frame clones only, with some absent. V and J calls and clone size are copied from that table; D and trimming were computed from the DNA. The profile shows 85,000 to 90,000 clones, roughly 80% of them singletons. This CDR3 contains 13 residues. Trimming left V 3 bases short and J 4 bases short, with 7 bases between. Looked up from germline, CDR1 is LNHDA and CDR2 is SQIVND (reference sequence). The source is a woman of 80 years or more with active or convalescent COVID-19. Sequenced sample: peripheral blood. The genes are TRBV19 and TRBJ2-1; D is uncertain. The CDR3 spells CASSITTYNEQFF. The CDR3 coding sequence is TGTGCCAGTAGTATTACTACATACAATGAGCAGTTCTTC.